Sequencing of this TCR beta chain was carried out in a study of Tregs in tolerant kidney transplant recipients. Study-level findings and limits: Activated donor B cell expansion appeared to reveal the most relevant donor-specific TCRbeta repertoire.

Germline V gene lookup returns CDR1 SNHLY and CDR2 FYNNEI. Trimming cost V 5 bases and J 10 bases; bases outside gene matches: 13. This CDR3 comprises 15 residues. With regard to this clone: Its target is not known.

Sequencing was performed with immunoSEQ multiplex PCR; in TCRdb, only in-frame clones are kept and a portion is missing. The data hold about 240,000 clones, with more than 65% observed a single time. Unstimulated regulatory T cells (CD4+CD25+CD127-), CD4+CD25- non-regulatory cells, CD4 and CD8 cells were FACS-sorted from thawed PBMCs. The chain joins TRBV2 to TRBJ2-3; 9 nucleotides match TRBD2. The sequenced sample was CD4+ T cells from blood. The clonotype comes from a human donor in good health. In DNA, the CDR3 is TGTGCCAGCAGTCCGTCTAGCGGGGCCGCCTGGGCGCAGTATTTT. Protein: CASSPSSGAAWAQYF.